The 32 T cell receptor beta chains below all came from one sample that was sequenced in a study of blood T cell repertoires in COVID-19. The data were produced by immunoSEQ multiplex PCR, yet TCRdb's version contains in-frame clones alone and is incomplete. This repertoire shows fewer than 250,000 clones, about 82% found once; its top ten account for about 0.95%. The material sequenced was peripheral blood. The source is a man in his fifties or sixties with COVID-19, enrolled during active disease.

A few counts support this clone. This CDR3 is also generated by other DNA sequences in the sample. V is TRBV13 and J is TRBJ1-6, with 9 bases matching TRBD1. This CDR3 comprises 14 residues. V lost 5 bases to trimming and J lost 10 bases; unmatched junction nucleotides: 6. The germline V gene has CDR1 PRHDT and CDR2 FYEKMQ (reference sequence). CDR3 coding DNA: TGTGCCAGCAGCATCGGACAGGGGACCTCACCCCTCCACTTT. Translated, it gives CASSIGQGTSPLHF.

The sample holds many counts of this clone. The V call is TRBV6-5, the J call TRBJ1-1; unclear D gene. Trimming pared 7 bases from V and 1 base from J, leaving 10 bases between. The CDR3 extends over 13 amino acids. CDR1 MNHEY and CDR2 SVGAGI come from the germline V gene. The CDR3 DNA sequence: TGTGCCAGCACCCGAACTTGGAACACTGAAGCTTTCTTT. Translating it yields CASTRTWNTEAFF.

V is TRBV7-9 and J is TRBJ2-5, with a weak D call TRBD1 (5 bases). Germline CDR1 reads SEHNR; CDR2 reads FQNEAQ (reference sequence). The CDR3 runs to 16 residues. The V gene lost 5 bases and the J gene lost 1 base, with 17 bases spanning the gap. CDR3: CASSPLGALSQETQYF. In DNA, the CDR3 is TGTGCCAGCAGCCCCCTAGGGGCACTTTCCCAAGAGACCCAGTACTTC.

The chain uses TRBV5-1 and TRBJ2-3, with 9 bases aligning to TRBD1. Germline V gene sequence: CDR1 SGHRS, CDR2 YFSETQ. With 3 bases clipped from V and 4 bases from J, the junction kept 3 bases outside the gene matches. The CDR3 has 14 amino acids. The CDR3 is CASSWGQGSDTQYF. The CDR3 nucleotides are TGCGCCAGCAGCTGGGGACAGGGATCAGATACGCAGTATTTT.

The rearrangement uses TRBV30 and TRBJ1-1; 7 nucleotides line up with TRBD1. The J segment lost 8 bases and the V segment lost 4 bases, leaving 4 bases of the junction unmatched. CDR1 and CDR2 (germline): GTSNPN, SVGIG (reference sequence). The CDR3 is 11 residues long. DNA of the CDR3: TGTGCCTGGACTACGGACAGGGAAGCTTTCTTT. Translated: CAWTTDREAFF.

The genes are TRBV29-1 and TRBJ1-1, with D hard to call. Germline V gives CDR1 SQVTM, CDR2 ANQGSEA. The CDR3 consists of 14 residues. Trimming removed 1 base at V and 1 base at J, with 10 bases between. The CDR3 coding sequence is TGCAGCGTTGAAGTCCCCTCCGGGAACACTGAAGCTTTCTTT. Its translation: CSVEVPSGNTEAFF.

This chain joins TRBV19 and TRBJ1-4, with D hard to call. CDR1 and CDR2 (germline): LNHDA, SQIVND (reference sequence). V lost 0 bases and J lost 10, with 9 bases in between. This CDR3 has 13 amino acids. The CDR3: CASSIDRGGKLFF. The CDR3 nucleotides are TGTGCCAGTAGTATAGATCGAGGAGGAAAACTGTTTTTT.

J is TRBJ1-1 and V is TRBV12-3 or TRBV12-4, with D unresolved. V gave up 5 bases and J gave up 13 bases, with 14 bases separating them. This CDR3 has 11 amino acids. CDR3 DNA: TGTGCCAGCAGTCCCCGGACGGAGGTTTTCTTT. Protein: CASSPRTEVFF.

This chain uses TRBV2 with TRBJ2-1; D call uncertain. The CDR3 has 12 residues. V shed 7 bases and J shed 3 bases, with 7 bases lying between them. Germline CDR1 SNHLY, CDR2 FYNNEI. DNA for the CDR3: TGTGCCAGCATACCACACTACAATGAGCAGTTCTTC. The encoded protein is CASIPHYNEQFF. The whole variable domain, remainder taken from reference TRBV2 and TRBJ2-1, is EPEVTQTPSHQVTQMGQEVILRCVPISNHLYFYWYRQILGQKVEFLVSFYNNEISEKSEIFDDQFSVERPDGSNFTLKIRSTKLEDSAMYFCASIPHYNEQFFGPGTRLTVL.

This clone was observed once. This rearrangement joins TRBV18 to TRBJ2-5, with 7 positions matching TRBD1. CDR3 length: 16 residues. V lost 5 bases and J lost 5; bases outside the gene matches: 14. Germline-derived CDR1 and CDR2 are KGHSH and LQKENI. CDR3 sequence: CASSSNRDSLRETQYF. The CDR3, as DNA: TGTGCCAGCTCATCCAACCGGGACAGCCTTCGTGAGACCCAGTACTTC.

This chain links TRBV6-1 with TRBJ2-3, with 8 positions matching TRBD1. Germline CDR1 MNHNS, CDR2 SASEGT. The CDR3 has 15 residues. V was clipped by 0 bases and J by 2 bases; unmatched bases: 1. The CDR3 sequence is CASSEAGQDTDTQYF. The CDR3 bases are TGTGCCAGCAGTGAAGCGGGACAGGACACAGATACGCAGTATTTT.

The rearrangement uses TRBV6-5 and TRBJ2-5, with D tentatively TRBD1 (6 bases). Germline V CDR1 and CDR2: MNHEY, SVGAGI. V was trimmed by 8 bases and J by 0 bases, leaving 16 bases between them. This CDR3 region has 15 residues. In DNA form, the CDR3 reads TGTGCCAGCCGCCTGGGGACACTGTACCAAGAGACCCAGTACTTC. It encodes CASRLGTLYQETQYF.

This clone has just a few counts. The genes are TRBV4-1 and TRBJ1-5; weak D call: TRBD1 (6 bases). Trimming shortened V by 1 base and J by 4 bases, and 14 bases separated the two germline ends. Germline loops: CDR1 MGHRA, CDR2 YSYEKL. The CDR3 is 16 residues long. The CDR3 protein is CASSQVRTEKNQPQHF. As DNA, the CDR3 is TGCGCCAGCAGCCAAGTGAGGACAGAGAAAAATCAGCCCCAGCATTTT.

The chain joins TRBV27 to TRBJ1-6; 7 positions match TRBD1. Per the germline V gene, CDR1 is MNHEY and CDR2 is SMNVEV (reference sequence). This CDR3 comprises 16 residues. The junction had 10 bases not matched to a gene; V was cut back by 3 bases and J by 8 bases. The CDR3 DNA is TGTGCCAGCAGTTTCGAGACCGGGACAGATTATTCACCCCTCCACTTT. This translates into CASSFETGTDYSPLHF.

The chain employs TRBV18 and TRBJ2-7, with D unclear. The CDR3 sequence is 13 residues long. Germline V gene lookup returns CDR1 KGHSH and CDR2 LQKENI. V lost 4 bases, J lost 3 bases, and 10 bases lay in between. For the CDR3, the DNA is TGTGCCAGCTCACTGTCAACCTACTACGAGCAGTACTTC. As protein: CASSLSTYYEQYF.

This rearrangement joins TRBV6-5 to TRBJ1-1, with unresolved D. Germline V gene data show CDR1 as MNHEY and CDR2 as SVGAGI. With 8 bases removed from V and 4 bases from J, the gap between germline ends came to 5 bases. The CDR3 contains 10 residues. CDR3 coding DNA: TGTGCCAGCCGGGGCACTGAAGCTTTCTTT. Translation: CASRGTEAFF.

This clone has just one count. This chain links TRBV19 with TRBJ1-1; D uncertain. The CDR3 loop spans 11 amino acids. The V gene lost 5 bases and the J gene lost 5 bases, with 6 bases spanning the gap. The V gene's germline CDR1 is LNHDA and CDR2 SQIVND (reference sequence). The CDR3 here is CASSAGTEAFF. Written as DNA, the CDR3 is TGTGCCAGTAGTGCGGGGACTGAAGCTTTCTTT.

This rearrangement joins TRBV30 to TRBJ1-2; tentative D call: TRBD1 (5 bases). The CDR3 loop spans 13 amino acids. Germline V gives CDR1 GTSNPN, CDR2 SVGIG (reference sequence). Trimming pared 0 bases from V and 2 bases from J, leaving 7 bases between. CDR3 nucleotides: TGTGCCTGGAGTGTAGGGGAAAACTATGGCTACACCTTC. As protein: CAWSVGENYGYTF.

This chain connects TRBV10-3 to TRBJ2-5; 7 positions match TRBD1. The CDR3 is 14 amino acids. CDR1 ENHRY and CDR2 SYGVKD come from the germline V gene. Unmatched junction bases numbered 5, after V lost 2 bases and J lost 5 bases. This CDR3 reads CAISEKGAMETQYF. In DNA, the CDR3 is TGTGCCATCAGTGAGAAGGGGGCTATGGAGACCCAGTACTTC.

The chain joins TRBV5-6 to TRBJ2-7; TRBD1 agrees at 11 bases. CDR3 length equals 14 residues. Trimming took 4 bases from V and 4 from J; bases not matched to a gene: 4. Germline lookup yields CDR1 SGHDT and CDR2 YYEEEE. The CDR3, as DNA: TGTGCCAGCAGCGTGGACAGGGGGCATTACGAGCAGTACTTC. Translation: CASSVDRGHYEQYF.

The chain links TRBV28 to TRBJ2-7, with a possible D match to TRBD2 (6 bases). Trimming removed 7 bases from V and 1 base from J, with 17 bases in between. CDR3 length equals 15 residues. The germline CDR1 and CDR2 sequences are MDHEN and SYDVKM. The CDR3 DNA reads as TGTGCCAGCACTCCTCCGGGACTCGGATCCTACGAGCAGTACTTC. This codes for CASTPPGLGSYEQYF.

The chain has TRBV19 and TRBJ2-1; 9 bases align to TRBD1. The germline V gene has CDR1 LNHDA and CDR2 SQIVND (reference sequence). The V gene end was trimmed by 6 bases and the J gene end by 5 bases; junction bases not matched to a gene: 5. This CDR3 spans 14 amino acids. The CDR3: CASSNNRGHNEQFF. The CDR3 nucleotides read TGTGCCAGTAGCAATAACAGGGGGCACAATGAGCAGTTCTTC.

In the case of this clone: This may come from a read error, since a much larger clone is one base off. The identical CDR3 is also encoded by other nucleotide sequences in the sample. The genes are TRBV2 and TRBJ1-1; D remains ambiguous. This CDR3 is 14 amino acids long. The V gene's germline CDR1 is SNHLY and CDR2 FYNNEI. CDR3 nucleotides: TGCGCCAGCCGTGTTGAGTGGAGGAACACTGAAGCTTTCTTT. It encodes CASRVEWRNTEAFF.

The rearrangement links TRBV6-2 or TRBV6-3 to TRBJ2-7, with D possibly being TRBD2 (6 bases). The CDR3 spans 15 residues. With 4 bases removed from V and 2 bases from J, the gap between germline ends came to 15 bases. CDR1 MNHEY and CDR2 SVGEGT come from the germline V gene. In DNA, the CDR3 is TGTGCCAGCAGTTCTCCGCGGGACTGGACCTACGAGCAGTACTTC. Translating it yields CASSSPRDWTYEQYF.

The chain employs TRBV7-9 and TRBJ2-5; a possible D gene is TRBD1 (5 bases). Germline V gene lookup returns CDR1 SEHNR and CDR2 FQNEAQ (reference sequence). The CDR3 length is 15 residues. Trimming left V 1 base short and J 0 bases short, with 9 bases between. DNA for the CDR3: TGTGCCAGCAGCTTAGGATCAGGGAACCAAGAGACCCAGTACTTC. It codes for CASSLGSGNQETQYF.

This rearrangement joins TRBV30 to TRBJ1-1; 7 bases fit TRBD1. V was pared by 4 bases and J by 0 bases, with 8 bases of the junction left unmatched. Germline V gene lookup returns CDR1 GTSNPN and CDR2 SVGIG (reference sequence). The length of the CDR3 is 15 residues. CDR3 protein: CAWKGRGRVNTEAFF. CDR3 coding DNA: TGTGCCTGGAAGGGAAGGGGGCGCGTGAACACTGAAGCTTTCTTT.

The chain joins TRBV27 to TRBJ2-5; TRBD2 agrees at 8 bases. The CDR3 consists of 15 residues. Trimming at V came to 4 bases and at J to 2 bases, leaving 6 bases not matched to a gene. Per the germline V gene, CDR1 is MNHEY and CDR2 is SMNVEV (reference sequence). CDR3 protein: CASSSLRGGQETQYF. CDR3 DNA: TGTGCCAGCAGTTCCCTCCGCGGGGGGCAAGAGACCCAGTACTTC.

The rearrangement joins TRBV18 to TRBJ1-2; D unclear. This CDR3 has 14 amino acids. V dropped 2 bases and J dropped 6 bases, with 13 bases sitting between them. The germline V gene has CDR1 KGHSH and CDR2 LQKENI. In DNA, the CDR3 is TGTGCCAGCTCACCAATAAACGGTCCGGATGGCTACACCTTC. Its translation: CASSPINGPDGYTF.

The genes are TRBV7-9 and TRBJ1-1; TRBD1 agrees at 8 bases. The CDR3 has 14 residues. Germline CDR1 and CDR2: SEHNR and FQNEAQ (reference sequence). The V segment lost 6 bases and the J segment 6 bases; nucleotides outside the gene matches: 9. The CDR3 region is CASSADDRGPEAFF. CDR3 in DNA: TGTGCCAGCAGTGCGGACGACAGGGGACCTGAAGCTTTCTTT.

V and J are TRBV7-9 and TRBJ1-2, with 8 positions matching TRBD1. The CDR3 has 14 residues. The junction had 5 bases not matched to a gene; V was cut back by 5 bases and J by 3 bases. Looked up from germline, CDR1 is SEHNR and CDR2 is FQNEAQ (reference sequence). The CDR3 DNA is TGTGCCAGCAGCCACGGACAGGGCCACTATGGCTACACCTTC. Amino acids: CASSHGQGHYGYTF.

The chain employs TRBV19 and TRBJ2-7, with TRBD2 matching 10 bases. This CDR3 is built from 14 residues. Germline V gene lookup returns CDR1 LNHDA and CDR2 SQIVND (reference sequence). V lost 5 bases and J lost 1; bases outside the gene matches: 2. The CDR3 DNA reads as TGTGCCAGTAGTTCGGGACTAGCGTCCTACGAGCAGTACTTC. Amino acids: CASSSGLASYEQYF.

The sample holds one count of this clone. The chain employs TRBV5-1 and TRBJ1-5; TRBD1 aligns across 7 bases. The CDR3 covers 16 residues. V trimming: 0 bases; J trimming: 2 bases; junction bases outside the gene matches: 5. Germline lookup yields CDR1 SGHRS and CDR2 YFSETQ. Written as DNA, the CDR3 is TGCGCCAGCAGCTTGGGGACAGGCACGGGCAATCAGCCCCAGCATTTT. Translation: CASSLGTGTGNQPQHF.